These 19 T cell receptor beta chains were all obtained from the same sample, sequenced in a study of blood T cells in healthy people across ages. A second PCR of 7 to 11 cycles used a sample-barcoded 5' primer and a J-beta primer mix. Using its own MiXCR run on the 5' RACE reads, TCRdb lists one record per CDR3 protein. The table records around 970,000 distinct CDR3 sequences, just over 50% of them present only once. Sequencing input: blood. The receptors derive from a woman aged 55-70 years in good health.

About this clonotype: The junction differs from germline at one of its ends, possibly a read error. This chain uses TRBV6-5 with TRBJ2-4, with 9 bases matching TRBD1. The V gene's germline CDR1 is MNHEY and CDR2 SVGAGI. This CDR3 spans 14 amino acids. The CDR3 is CTSSDAGQGHIQYF. In DNA form, the CDR3 reads TGTACCAGCAGTGACGCGGGACAGGGTCACATTCAGTACTTC.

The CDR3, as DNA: TGTGCCAGCAGCCAAGCCCGGCGTCAGGGAAGCGAAAAACTGTTTTTT. Translating gives CASSQARRQGSEKLFF. This chain links TRBV3-1 with TRBJ1-4; tentatively, D is TRBD1 (5 bases). CDR1 and CDR2 (germline): LGHDT, YNNKEL (reference sequence). This CDR3 comprises 16 residues. Trimming took off 1 base at V and 8 bases at J, with 17 bases between the two ends.

This sequence joins TRBV29-1 and TRBJ2-3, with TRBD1 matching over 8 bases. V dropped 2 bases and J dropped 0; count of bases not matched to a gene: 4. Germline CDR1 reads SQVTM; CDR2 reads ANQGSEA. There are 15 residues in the CDR3. CDR3 in DNA: TGCAGCGTTGAACAGGGGGCGCAAAGCACAGATACGCAGTATTTT. It yields the protein CSVEQGAQSTDTQYF.

J is TRBJ2-1 and V is TRBV11-1; 12 bases match TRBD2. V was clipped by 0 bases and J by 4 bases; unmatched bases: 16. CDR3 length: 21 amino acids. CDR1 SGHAT and CDR2 FQDESV come from the germline V gene (reference sequence). The CDR3 DNA is TGTGCCAGCAGCTTAGCCAGACTAGCGGGAGTACCGTCGAGGTCGTACAATGAGCAGTTCTTC. Its protein product is CASSLARLAGVPSRSYNEQFF.

V is TRBV28 and J is TRBJ2-7; D might be TRBD1 (6 bases). Trimming took 6 bases from V and 5 from J, leaving 17 bases between them. The germline V gene has CDR1 MDHEN and CDR2 SYDVKM. The CDR3 is 14 amino acids. For the CDR3, the DNA is TGTGCCAGCAGAACAAACAGGGTCTTTAACGAGCAGTACTTC. This encodes CASRTNRVFNEQYF.

The chain has TRBV5-1 and TRBJ2-2; the D gene is possibly TRBD1 (6 bases). Germline V gene lookup returns CDR1 SGHRS and CDR2 YFSETQ. The V gene lost 4 bases and the J gene lost 5 bases, with 12 bases spanning the gap. The CDR3 consists of 14 residues. CDR3 coding DNA: TGCGCCAGCAGCACCGCTACAGGGACCGGGGAGCTGTTTTTT. Protein: CASSTATGTGELFF.

This clonotype was found a few times. This chain uses TRBV21-1 with TRBJ2-7; TRBD2, as called in the table, went unchecked against the DNA. TRBV21-1 constitutes a pseudogene. The CDR3 consists of 15 residues. The CDR3 sequence is CASSPPSGKSDEQYF. CDR3 DNA sequence: TGTGCCAGCAGCCCCCCTAGCGGGAAGAGCGACGAGCAGTACTTC.

The rearrangement links TRBV7-9 to TRBJ2-5; 9 nucleotides match TRBD2. J lost 5 bases, V lost 5 bases, and 6 bases had no gene match. Germline-derived CDR1 and CDR2 are SEHNR and FQNEAQ (reference sequence). The CDR3 consists of 14 residues. CDR3 protein: CASSSGRTRETQYF. For the CDR3, the DNA is TGTGCCAGCAGCAGCGGGAGGACGAGGGAGACCCAGTACTTC.

The chain combines TRBV12-3 or TRBV12-4 with TRBJ1-4; D is possibly TRBD1 (5 bases). The CDR3 contains 14 residues. Trimming removed 6 bases from V and 4 bases from J, with 12 bases in between. The chain's CDR3 is CASSLRQGNEKLFF. DNA of the CDR3: TGTGCCAGCAGCTTAAGGCAGGGTAATGAAAAACTGTTTTTT.

The chain is built from TRBV5-1 and TRBJ2-2, with D uncertain. The germline V and J ends were trimmed by 8 bases and 2 bases, with 4 bases remaining between them. CDR3 length equals 11 residues. Germline lookup yields CDR1 SGHRS and CDR2 YFSETQ. This chain's CDR3 is CARINTGELFF. CDR3 nucleotides: TGCGCCAGGATTAACACCGGGGAGCTGTTTTTT. The full variable domain, in which reference TRBV5-1 and TRBJ2-2 provide the parts outside the CDR3, is KAGVTQTPRYLIKTRGQQVTLSCSPISGHRSVSWYQQTPGQGLQFLFEYFSETQRNKGNFPGRFSGRQFSNSRSEMNVSTLELGDSALYLCARINTGELFFGEGSRLTVL.

This clonotype was picked up a small number of times. The V and J genes are TRBV6-5 and TRBJ2-7; D remains ambiguous. Germline assignment: CDR1 MNHEY and CDR2 SVGAGI. V was cut by 6 bases and J by 2 bases, with 11 bases left in between. The CDR3 extends over 13 amino acids. The CDR3 here is CASRPLGTYEQYF. CDR3 DNA sequence: TGTGCCAGCAGACCCCTTGGGACCTACGAGCAGTACTTC.

This clonotype was seen a handful of times. This chain links TRBV28 with TRBJ2-5; no reliable D call. Between the trimmed V and J ends, which lost 8 bases and 1 base, there was a span of 11 bases. Germline CDR1 MDHEN, CDR2 SYDVKM. The CDR3 is 13 residues long. In DNA, the CDR3 is TGTGCCAGCGGAGTCCCAGGCCAAGAGACCCAGTACTTC. Protein product: CASGVPGQETQYF.

The chain recombines TRBV10-3 with TRBJ2-3; tentative D call: TRBD2 (6 bases). Germline CDR1 and CDR2: ENHRY and SYGVKD. The CDR3 loop spans 17 amino acids. V lost 0 bases and J 2 bases, leaving 15 bases between the germline ends. The CDR3 reads CAISESLAGSITDTQYF. In nucleotides, the CDR3 is TGTGCCATCAGTGAGTCTCTCGCGGGATCCATCACAGATACGCAGTATTTT.

The CDR3 is CASSLSVAQTQETQYF. CDR3 nucleotide sequence: TGTGCCAGCAGCTTAAGTGTGGCACAGACACAAGAGACCCAGTACTTC. The V call is TRBV7-2, the J call TRBJ2-5; D call uncertain. The V end was cut by 2 bases, the J end by 2 bases, with 15 bases between. The CDR3 loop spans 16 amino acids. Germline V gene sequence: CDR1 SGHTA, CDR2 FQGNSA. The full variable domain, its missing parts supplied by reference TRBV7-2 and TRBJ2-5, is GAGVSQSPSNKVTEKGKDVELRCDPISGHTALYWYRQSLGQGLEFLIYFQGNSAPDKSGLPSDRFSAERTGGSVSTLTIQRTQQEDSAVYLCASSLSVAQTQETQYFGPGTRLLVL.

The gene calls are TRBV4-1 and TRBJ1-2, with no clear D. Trimming cost V 4 bases and J 4 bases, with 16 bases left between them. Per germline, CDR1 MGHRA and CDR2 YSYEKL. This CDR3 spans 15 amino acids. DNA of the CDR3: TGCGCCAGCAGCCCCCAAGCCCCATCTGGCTATGGCTACACCTTC. Its protein is CASSPQAPSGYGYTF.

The chain is built from TRBV28 and TRBJ1-1, with 9 nucleotides matching TRBD1. With V trimmed by 2 bases and J by 0 bases, 10 bases remained unmatched. The CDR3 runs 18 residues. Per the germline V gene, CDR1 is MDHEN and CDR2 is SYDVKM. The CDR3 loop is CASSLGPGQGPMNTEAFF. DNA of the CDR3: TGTGCCAGCAGTTTAGGTCCGGGACAGGGTCCGATGAACACTGAAGCTTTCTTT.

This chain uses TRBV7-9 with TRBJ2-7; the D gene is possibly TRBD2 (5 bases). Germline values: CDR1 SEHNR, CDR2 FQNEAQ (reference sequence). Trimming shortened V by 6 bases and J by 2 bases, and 14 bases separated the two germline ends. CDR3 length: 14 residues. CDR3 in DNA: TGTGCCAGCAGGGACTCCTTAAAAGCCTACGAGCAGTACTTC. Its protein is CASRDSLKAYEQYF.

At least ten counts were recorded for this clonotype. V is TRBV7-2 and J is TRBJ2-7, with D possibly TRBD2 on 5 matching bases. The germline CDR1 and CDR2 sequences are SGHTA and FQGNSA. The CDR3 runs to 13 residues. Trimming left V 8 bases short and J 3 bases short, with 14 bases between. In DNA form, the CDR3 reads TGTGCCAGCTCACTCGGACTGCTCTACGAGCAGTACTTC. This translates into CASSLGLLYEQYF.

This clonotype appeared a few times. The chain has TRBV6-1 and TRBJ2-1; the D gene is possibly TRBD2 (6 bases). Trimming cost V 9 bases and J 3 bases, with 18 bases left between them. Per germline, CDR1 MNHNS and CDR2 SASEGT. There are 15 residues in the CDR3. The CDR3 here is CASHRRELNYNEQFF. The CDR3 DNA sequence: TGTGCCAGTCACAGACGGGAGCTTAACTACAATGAGCAGTTCTTC.